These 24 T cell receptor beta chains came from one sample sequenced in a study of cytotoxic CD8 clonotypes in ibrutinib-treated CLL. TCRdb keeps only in-frame clones here, not all; method: immunoSEQ multiplex PCR. The data contain more than 200,000 clones, approximately 70% of them seen just once; the ten biggest clones take up roughly 6.4%. This specimen consisted of PBMCs, obtained after 12 months of ibrutinib treatment. The receptors originated from a human donor with chronic lymphocytic leukemia.

The chain links TRBV4-3 to TRBJ2-3; 12 bases match TRBD2. Germline V gene data show CDR1 as LGHNA and CDR2 as YSLEER. The CDR3 runs to 18 residues. The V segment lost 2 bases and the J segment 0 bases; nucleotides outside the gene matches: 6. The CDR3 spells CASSQTGLAGLSTDTQYF. CDR3 nucleotide sequence: TGCGCCAGCAGCCAAACGGGACTAGCGGGCCTTAGCACAGATACGCAGTATTTT.

This chain uses TRBV23-1 with TRBJ1-5; 9 bases agree with TRBD1. TRBV23-1 is recorded as an ORF, its role being uncertain. This CDR3 is 15 amino acids long. The V and J ends lost 2 bases and 3 bases, in that order; junction bases with no gene match: 2. The CDR3 nucleotides read TGCGCCAGCAGTCAAGGGGACAGGGTCAATCAGCCCCAGCATTTT. Translated, it gives CASSQGDRVNQPQHF.

The table lists this clone with a few counts. One end of the junction varies from germline; a read error may be responsible. The V and J genes are TRBV18 and TRBJ1-2; 8 bases fit TRBD1. CDR3 length equals 12 residues. Germline lookup yields CDR1 KGHSH and CDR2 LQKENI. In DNA, the CDR3 is TGTGCCAGCTCACCACGTCAAGGGACAGGAGACTTC. This encodes CASSPRQGTGDF.

This clone was recorded once. This sequence joins TRBV11-3 and TRBJ2-2, with D unresolved. The CDR3 totals 15 residues. CDR1 and CDR2 from the germline V gene are SGHNT and YENEEA. With 2 bases removed from V and 5 bases from J, the gap between germline ends came to 12 bases. The CDR3 reads CASSLPVARTGELFF. Written as DNA, the CDR3 is TGTGCCAGCAGCTTACCCGTAGCCAGGACCGGGGAGCTGTTTTTT.

V usage is TRBV10-3 and J usage is TRBJ1-5; D unresolved. Deletions cut 6 bases from V and 11 bases from J, with 11 bases between. The CDR3 contains 11 residues. From germline, CDR1 is ENHRY and CDR2 SYGVKD. CDR3 sequence: CAISPLGSQHF. The CDR3 DNA is TGTGCCATCAGCCCCCTGGGGTCCCAGCATTTT.

This chain uses TRBV9 with TRBJ1-5, with D perhaps matching TRBD1 (6 bases). The CDR3 contains 15 residues. Germline CDR1 SGDLS, CDR2 YYNGEE. The germline V and J ends were trimmed by 0 bases and 6 bases, with 13 bases remaining between them. CDR3 residues: CASSVGAGEVQPQHF. CDR3 in DNA: TGTGCCAGCAGCGTAGGCGCAGGGGAGGTTCAGCCCCAGCATTTT.

CDR3 amino acids: CASSLDQGVNTEAFF. The DNA for the CDR3 is TGCGCCAGCAGCTTGGACCAGGGGGTGAACACTGAAGCTTTCTTT. V and J are TRBV5-1 and TRBJ1-1; the match to TRBD1 covers 7 bases. Germline CDR1 is SGHRS and CDR2 is YFSETQ. Unmatched junction bases numbered 2, after V lost 0 bases and J lost 0 bases. This CDR3 comprises 15 residues.

V and J are TRBV6-5 and TRBJ2-3; 8 positions match TRBD2. With 7 bases clipped from V and 0 bases from J, the junction kept 6 bases outside the gene matches. This CDR3 contains 15 residues. Germline V gives CDR1 MNHEY, CDR2 SVGAGI. The CDR3 DNA reads as TGTGCCAGCAACCTTGCGGGGGGTAGCACAGATACGCAGTATTTT. Its translation: CASNLAGGSTDTQYF.

This clone has only a few counts. This sequence joins TRBV30 and TRBJ1-2, with D uncertain. In germline, CDR1 is GTSNPN, CDR2 SVGIG (reference sequence). V lost 1 base and J 1 base, leaving 7 bases between the germline ends. This CDR3 region has 13 residues. CDR3: CAWSGILNYGYTF. As DNA, the CDR3 is TGTGCCTGGAGTGGGATTCTTAACTATGGCTACACCTTC.

The J gene is TRBJ2-1, the V gene TRBV6-1; D may be TRBD2 (6 bases). The CDR3 totals 14 residues. Germline CDR1 MNHNS, CDR2 SASEGT. The ends were cut back, 9 bases at V and 0 bases at J, with 12 bases in the middle. The CDR3 bases are TGTGCCAGTGGACGGGGGAACTCCTACAATGAGCAGTTCTTC. Residues: CASGRGNSYNEQFF.

The CDR3: CASTISAGWTNEKLFF. The CDR3 bases are TGTGCCAGCACAATATCCGCGGGGTGGACTAATGAAAAACTGTTTTTT. The gene calls are TRBV27 and TRBJ1-4; no definite D call. Trimming removed 7 bases from V and 2 bases from J, with 17 bases in between. Germline loops: CDR1 MNHEY, CDR2 SMNVEV (reference sequence). The CDR3 contains 16 residues.

V is TRBV5-1 and J is TRBJ2-1; D is possibly TRBD1 (6 bases). Germline CDR1 SGHRS, CDR2 YFSETQ. Trimming removed 1 base at V and 10 bases at J, with 12 bases between. This CDR3 has 13 amino acids. The CDR3: CASSLSGVGEQFF. The CDR3 nucleotides are TGCGCCAGCAGCTTGTCAGGGGTAGGAGAGCAGTTCTTC.

The genes are TRBV28 and TRBJ2-7; 9 positions agree with TRBD1. The J segment lost 3 bases and the V segment lost 6 bases, leaving 6 bases of the junction unmatched. CDR3 size: 14 residues. CDR1 and CDR2 (germline): MDHEN, SYDVKM. CDR3 nucleotides: TGTGCCAGCAGCGCGGGACAGGGACACTACGAGCAGTACTTC. Translating gives CASSAGQGHYEQYF.

The rearrangement uses TRBV5-1 and TRBJ1-1, with TRBD1 as a possible D gene (6 bases). The germline gives CDR1 SGHRS, CDR2 YFSETQ. V was clipped by 4 bases and J by 1 base, with 14 bases between them. CDR3 length: 15 amino acids. The CDR3 region is CASSTSTGWNTEAFF. The DNA of the CDR3 is TGCGCCAGCAGCACATCGACAGGCTGGAACACTGAAGCTTTCTTT.

This CDR3 reads CASSPGDEQYF. CDR3 DNA: TGTGCCAGCAGTCCGGGGGACGAGCAGTACTTC. The J gene is TRBJ2-7, the V gene TRBV6-5, with a weak D call TRBD2 (6 bases). There are 11 residues in the CDR3. V lost 5 bases and J 5 bases, leaving 7 bases between the germline ends. Germline CDR1 and CDR2: MNHEY and SVGAGI.

The chain recombines TRBV5-4 with TRBJ2-7; possible D gene TRBD1, 6 bases. The germline V gene encodes CDR1 SGHNT and CDR2 YYREEE (reference sequence). The CDR3 is made up of 16 amino acids. Trimming took 0 bases from V and 5 from J, leaving 18 bases between them. The CDR3 here is CASSLGWTARFDEQYF. CDR3 DNA: TGTGCCAGCAGCTTGGGTTGGACAGCTAGGTTTGACGAGCAGTACTTC.

This sequence joins TRBV27 and TRBJ2-3; 10 nucleotides line up with TRBD2. The CDR3 totals 17 residues. The J segment lost 5 bases and the V segment lost 7 bases, leaving 15 bases of the junction unmatched. The germline V gene has CDR1 MNHEY and CDR2 SMNVEV (reference sequence). The CDR3 DNA sequence: TGTGCCAGCAAACCCTATCTAGCGGGAGAGAAGGGAGATACGCAGTATTTT. Amino acids: CASKPYLAGEKGDTQYF.

The J gene is TRBJ1-1, the V gene TRBV11-2; no definite D call. This CDR3 is 12 amino acids long. Per the germline V gene, CDR1 is SGHAT and CDR2 is FQNNGV. Between the trimmed V and J ends, which lost 6 bases and 0 bases, there was a span of 5 bases. The CDR3 region is CASSDMNTEAFF. The CDR3 DNA reads TGTGCCAGCAGTGACATGAACACTGAAGCTTTCTTT.

This clone has only a few counts. V gene TRBV30 combines with J gene TRBJ1-2; D is possibly TRBD1 (5 bases). The CDR3 is 13 amino acids. Deletions cut 2 bases from V and 1 base from J, with 8 bases between. Germline CDR1 and CDR2: GTSNPN and SVGIG (reference sequence). In DNA, the CDR3 is TGTGCCTGGAGTAAGGGACTTAACTATGGCTACACCTTC. Protein product: CAWSKGLNYGYTF.

This rearrangement joins TRBV5-1 to TRBJ2-3; 8 nucleotides line up with TRBD1. This CDR3 is built from 16 residues. J lost 4 bases, V lost 4 bases, and 11 bases had no gene match. CDR1 is SGHRS, CDR2 YFSETQ, per germline. CDR3 loop: CASSGLQGVRADTQYF. The CDR3, as DNA: TGCGCCAGCAGCGGATTACAGGGGGTTAGAGCAGATACGCAGTATTTT.

The chain joins TRBV18 to TRBJ2-2; D is perhaps TRBD1 (5 bases). This CDR3 contains 19 residues. Trimming cost V 1 base and J 0 bases, with 18 bases left between them. CDR1 is KGHSH, CDR2 LQKENI, per germline. The DNA for the CDR3 is TGTGCCAGCTCACCACTATGGACAAGGGGAACCTCGAACACCGGGGAGCTGTTTTTT. Protein product: CASSPLWTRGTSNTGELFF.

The CDR3 region is CASTSLGQGGGYTF. The CDR3 region has the DNA TGTGCCAGCACCTCCCTCGGGCAGGGCGGTGGCTACACCTTC. The chain uses TRBV6-5 and TRBJ1-2; D is possibly TRBD1 (5 bases). Looked up from germline, CDR1 is MNHEY and CDR2 is SVGAGI. The length of the CDR3 is 14 residues. Deletions cut 7 bases from V and 7 bases from J, with 19 bases between.

CDR3 nucleotides: TGCGCCAGCAGCTTGGAGGGCCTCGGGGAGCTGTTTTTT. Its translation: CASSLEGLGELFF. The rearrangement uses TRBV5-1 and TRBJ2-2, with unresolved D. Germline CDR1 is SGHRS and CDR2 is YFSETQ. Trimming cost V 0 bases and J 7 bases, with 7 bases left between them. There are 13 residues in the CDR3.

The rearrangement joins TRBV13 to TRBJ1-1; no firm D call. V dropped 6 bases and J dropped 0 bases, with 17 bases sitting between them. The germline CDR1 and CDR2 sequences are PRHDT and FYEKMQ (reference sequence). This CDR3 is 16 amino acids long. The CDR3 protein is CASRSPLGGLNTEAFF. The CDR3 DNA reads TGTGCCAGCAGATCACCCTTGGGCGGCCTGAACACTGAAGCTTTCTTT.